This TCR beta chain was sequenced during a study of cytomegalovirus exposure and HLA in healthy donors. Turning to the study itself: The study placed around 85% of its 350 to 450 genotyped donors in the Caucasian-associated ancestry cluster. Study conclusions and caveats: Later on, a genetic analysis was performed. It linked a missense variant in DCLRE1C with V- and J-gene trimming of TCR beta. In a later analysis, an Asian-associated ancestry cluster reportedly showed fewer N-insertions than the roughly 730-donor mean.

Per germline, CDR1 WNHNN and CDR2 SYGVQD (reference sequence). V was clipped by 7 bases and J by 0 bases, with 20 bases between them. The CDR3 consists of 17 residues. It was with 60 Vbeta and 13 Jbeta primers that the PCR ran. The repertoire was sequenced with immunoSEQ multiplex PCR; TCRdb's copy has only in-frame clones and lacks some. The sample yields under 200,000 clones, approximately 84% seen once. Remarks on this clone: The antigen is undetermined.

The chain links TRBV10-1 to TRBJ2-3; D perhaps matches TRBD1 (6 bases). The TCR was taken from a man aged 50 to 59 in good health and CMV-seronegative. The sequencing sample was made of PBMCs. CDR3 sequence reads: CASNVLSRDTSTDTQYF. The DNA for the CDR3 is TGCGCCAGCAACGTGTTATCTAGGGACACTAGCACAGATACGCAGTATTTT.